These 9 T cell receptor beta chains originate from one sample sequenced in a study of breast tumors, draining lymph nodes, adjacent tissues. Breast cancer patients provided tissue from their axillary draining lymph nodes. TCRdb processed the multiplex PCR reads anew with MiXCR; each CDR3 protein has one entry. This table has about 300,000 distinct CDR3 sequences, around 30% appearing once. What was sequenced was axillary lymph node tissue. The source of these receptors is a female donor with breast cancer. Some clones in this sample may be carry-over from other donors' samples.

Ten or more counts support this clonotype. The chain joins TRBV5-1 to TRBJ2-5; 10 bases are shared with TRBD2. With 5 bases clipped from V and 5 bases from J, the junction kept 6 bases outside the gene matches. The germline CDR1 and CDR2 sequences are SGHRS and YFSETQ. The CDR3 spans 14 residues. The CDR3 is CASSPSGSSETQYF. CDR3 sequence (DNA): TGCGCCAGCAGTCCTAGCGGGAGTTCGGAGACCCAGTACTTC. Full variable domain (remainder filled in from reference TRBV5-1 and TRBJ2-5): KAGVTQTPRYLIKTRGQQVTLSCSPISGHRSVSWYQQTPGQGLQFLFEYFSETQRNKGNFPGRFSGRQFSNSRSEMNVSTLELGDSALYLCASSPSGSSETQYFGPGTRLLVL.

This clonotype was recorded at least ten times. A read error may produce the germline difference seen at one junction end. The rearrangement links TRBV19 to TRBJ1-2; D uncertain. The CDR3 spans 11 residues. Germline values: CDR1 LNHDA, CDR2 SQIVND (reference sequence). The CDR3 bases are TGTGCCAGTGGTATAGGTACAGGCTACACCTTC. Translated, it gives CASGIGTGYTF. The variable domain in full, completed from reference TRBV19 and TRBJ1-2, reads DGGITQSPKYLFRKEGQNVTLSCEQNLNHDAMYWYRQDPGQGLRLIYYSQIVNDFQKGDIAEGYSVSREKKESFPLTVTSAQKNPTAFYLCASGIGTGYTFGSGTRLTVV.

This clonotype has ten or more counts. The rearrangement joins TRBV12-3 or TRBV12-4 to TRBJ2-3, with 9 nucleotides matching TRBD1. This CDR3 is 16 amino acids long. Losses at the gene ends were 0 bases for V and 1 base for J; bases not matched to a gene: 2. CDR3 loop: CASSLADRGGTDTQYF. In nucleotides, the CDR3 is TGTGCCAGCAGTTTAGCGGACAGGGGAGGCACAGATACGCAGTATTTT.

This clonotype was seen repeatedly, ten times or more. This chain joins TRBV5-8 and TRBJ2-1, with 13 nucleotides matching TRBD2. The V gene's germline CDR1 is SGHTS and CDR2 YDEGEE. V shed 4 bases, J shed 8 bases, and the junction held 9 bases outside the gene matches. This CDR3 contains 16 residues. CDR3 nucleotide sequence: TGTGCCAGCAGCAAGGAACTAGCGGGAGGGTTCGATGAGCAGTTCTTC. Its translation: CASSKELAGGFDEQFF.

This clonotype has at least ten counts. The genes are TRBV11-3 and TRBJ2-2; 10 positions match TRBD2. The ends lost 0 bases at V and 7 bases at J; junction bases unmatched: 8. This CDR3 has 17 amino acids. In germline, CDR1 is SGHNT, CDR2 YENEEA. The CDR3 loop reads CASSLDGTSGIGGELFF. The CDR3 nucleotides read TGTGCCAGCAGCTTAGATGGCACTAGCGGGATAGGCGGGGAGCTGTTTTTT.

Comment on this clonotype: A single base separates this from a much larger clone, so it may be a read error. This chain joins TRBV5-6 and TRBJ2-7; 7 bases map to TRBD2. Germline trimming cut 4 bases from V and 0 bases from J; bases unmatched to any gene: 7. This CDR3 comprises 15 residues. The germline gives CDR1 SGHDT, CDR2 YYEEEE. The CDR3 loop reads CASSVLREDSYEQYF. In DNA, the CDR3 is TGTGCCAGCAGCGTGTTACGGGAGGACTCCTACGAGCAGTACTTC.

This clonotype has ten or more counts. The CDR3 loop reads CASSSGEGRSTDTQYF. The CDR3 DNA sequence: TGTGCCAGCAGCTCCGGTGAAGGCCGAAGCACAGATACGCAGTATTTT. The chain links TRBV11-3 to TRBJ2-3, with D unclear. Germline CDR1 reads SGHNT; CDR2 reads YENEEA. The V gene lost 4 bases and the J gene lost 0 bases, with 14 bases spanning the gap. The CDR3 is 16 amino acids.

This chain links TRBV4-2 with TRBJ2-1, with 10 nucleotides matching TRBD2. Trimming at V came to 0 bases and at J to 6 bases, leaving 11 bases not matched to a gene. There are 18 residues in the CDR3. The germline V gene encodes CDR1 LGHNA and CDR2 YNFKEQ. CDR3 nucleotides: TGTGCCAGCAGCCAAGATCGGTTAGCGGGAGGAGTATTCAATGAGCAGTTCTTC. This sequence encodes CASSQDRLAGGVFNEQFF.

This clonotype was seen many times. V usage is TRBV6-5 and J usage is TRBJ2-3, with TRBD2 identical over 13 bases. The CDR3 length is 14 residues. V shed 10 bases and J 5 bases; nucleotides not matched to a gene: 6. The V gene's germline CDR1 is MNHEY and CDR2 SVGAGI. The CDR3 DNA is TGTGCCACCGGACTAGCGGGAGTCGGAGATACGCAGTATTTT. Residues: CATGLAGVGDTQYF.